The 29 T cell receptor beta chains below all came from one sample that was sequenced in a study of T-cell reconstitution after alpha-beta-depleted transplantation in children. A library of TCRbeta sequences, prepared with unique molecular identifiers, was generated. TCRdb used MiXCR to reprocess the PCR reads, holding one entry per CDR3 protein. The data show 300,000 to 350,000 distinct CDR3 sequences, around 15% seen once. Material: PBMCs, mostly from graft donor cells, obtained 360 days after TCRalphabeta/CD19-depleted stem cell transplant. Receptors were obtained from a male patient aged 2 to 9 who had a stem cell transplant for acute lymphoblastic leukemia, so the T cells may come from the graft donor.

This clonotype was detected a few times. The chain's CDR3 is CASSLFDPPDGSSGNTIYF. The CDR3 bases are TGTGCCAGCAGCTTGTTTGACCCTCCGGACGGATCCTCTGGAAACACCATATATTTT. This chain uses TRBV5-4 with TRBJ1-3; D remains unclear. The CDR3 extends over 19 amino acids. V lost 1 base to trimming and J lost 0 bases, with 20 bases between them. In germline, CDR1 is SGHNT, CDR2 YYREEE (reference sequence).

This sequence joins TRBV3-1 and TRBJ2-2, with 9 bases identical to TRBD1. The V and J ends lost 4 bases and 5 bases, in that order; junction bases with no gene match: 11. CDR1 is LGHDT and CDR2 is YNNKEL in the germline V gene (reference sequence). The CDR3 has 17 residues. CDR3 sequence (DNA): TGTGCCAGCAGCCCGAACCCGGGACAGGGAAGAACCGGGGAGCTGTTTTTT. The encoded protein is CASSPNPGQGRTGELFF.

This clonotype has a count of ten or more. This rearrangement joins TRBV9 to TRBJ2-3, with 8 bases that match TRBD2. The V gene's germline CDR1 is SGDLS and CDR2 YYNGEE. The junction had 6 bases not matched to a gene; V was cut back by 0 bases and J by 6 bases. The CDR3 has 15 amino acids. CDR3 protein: CASSVGAGVGDTQYF. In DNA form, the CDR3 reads TGTGCCAGCAGCGTAGGAGCGGGAGTCGGGGATACGCAGTATTTT.

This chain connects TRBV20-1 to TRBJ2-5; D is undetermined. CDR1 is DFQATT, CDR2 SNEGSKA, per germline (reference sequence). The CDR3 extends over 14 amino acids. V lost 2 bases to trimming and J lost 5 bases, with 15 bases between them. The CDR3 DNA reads TGCAGTGCTAGAAACGCTCTGGCCCCGGAGACCCAGTACTTC. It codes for CSARNALAPETQYF.

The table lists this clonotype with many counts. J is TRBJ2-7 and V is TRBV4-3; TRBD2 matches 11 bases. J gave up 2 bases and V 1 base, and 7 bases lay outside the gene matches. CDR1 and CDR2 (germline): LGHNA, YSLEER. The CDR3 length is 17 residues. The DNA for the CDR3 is TGCGCCAGCAGCCAAGTAACTAGCGGGAGTAAAACCTACGAGCAGTACTTC. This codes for CASSQVTSGSKTYEQYF.

CDR3 loop: CASSHPGLAGEETQYF. CDR3 in DNA: TGCGCCAGCAGCCACCCGGGACTAGCGGGGGAAGAGACCCAGTACTTC. The V gene is TRBV4-1, the J gene TRBJ2-5; TRBD2 matches at 14 bases. Germline V gives CDR1 MGHRA, CDR2 YSYEKL. The CDR3 runs 16 residues. The J segment lost 3 bases and the V segment lost 3 bases, leaving 3 bases of the junction unmatched.

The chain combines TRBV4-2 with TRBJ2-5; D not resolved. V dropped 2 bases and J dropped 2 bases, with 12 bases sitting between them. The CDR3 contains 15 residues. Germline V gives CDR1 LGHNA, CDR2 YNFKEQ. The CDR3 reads CASSQRVNLQETQYF. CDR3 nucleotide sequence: TGTGCCAGCAGCCAAAGGGTTAACCTACAAGAGACCCAGTACTTC.

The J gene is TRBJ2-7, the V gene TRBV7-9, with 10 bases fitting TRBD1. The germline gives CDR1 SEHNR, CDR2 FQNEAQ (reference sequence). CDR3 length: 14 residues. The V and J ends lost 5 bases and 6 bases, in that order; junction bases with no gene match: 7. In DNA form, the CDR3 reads TGTGCCAGCAGCCTCCGGGACAGGGGTAGCGAGCAGTACTTC. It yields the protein CASSLRDRGSEQYF.

The CDR3 loop reads CASSFSLYEQYF. The CDR3 bases are TGTGCCAGCAGTTTTAGTTTGTACGAGCAGTACTTC. The chain joins TRBV12-3 or TRBV12-4 to TRBJ2-7, with D hard to call. The CDR3 is 12 residues long. The germline V and J ends were trimmed by 3 bases and 4 bases, with 7 bases remaining between them.

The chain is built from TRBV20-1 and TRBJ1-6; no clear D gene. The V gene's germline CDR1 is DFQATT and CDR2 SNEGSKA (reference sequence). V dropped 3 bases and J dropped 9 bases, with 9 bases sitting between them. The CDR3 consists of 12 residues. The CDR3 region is CSAREWASPLHF. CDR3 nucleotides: TGCAGTGCTAGGGAATGGGCTTCACCCCTCCACTTT.

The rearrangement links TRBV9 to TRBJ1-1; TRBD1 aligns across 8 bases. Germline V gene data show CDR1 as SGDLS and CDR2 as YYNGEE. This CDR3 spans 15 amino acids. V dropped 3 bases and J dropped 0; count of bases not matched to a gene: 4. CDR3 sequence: CASSDGTGMNTEAFF. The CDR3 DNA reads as TGTGCCAGCAGCGACGGGACAGGAATGAACACTGAAGCTTTCTTT.

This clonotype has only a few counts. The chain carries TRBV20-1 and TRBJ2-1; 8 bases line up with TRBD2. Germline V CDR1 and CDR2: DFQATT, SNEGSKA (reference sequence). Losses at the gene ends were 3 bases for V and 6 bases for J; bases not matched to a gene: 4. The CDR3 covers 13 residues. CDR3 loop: CSASGGAINEQFF. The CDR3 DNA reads TGCAGTGCTAGCGGGGGGGCAATCAATGAGCAGTTCTTC.

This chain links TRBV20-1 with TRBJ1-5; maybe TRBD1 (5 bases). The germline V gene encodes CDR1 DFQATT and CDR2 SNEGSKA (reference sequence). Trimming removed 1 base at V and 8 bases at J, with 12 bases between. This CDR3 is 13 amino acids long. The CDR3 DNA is TGCAGTGCTAGAGGAGGAGGGGCTAAGCCCCAGCATTTT. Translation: CSARGGGAKPQHF.

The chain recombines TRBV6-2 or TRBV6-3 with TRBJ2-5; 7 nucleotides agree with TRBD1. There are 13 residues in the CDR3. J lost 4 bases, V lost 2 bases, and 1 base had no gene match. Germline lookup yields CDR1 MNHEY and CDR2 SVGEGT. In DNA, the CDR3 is TGTGCCAGCAGTTACCCAGGGGGAGAGACCCAGTACTTC. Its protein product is CASSYPGGETQYF.

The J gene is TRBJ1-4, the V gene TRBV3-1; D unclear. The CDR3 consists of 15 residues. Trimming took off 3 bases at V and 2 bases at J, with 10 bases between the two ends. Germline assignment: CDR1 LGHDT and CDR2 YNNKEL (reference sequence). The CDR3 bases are TGTGCCAGCAGCCATGCCGGGCGGACTAATGAAAAACTGTTTTTT. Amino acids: CASSHAGRTNEKLFF.

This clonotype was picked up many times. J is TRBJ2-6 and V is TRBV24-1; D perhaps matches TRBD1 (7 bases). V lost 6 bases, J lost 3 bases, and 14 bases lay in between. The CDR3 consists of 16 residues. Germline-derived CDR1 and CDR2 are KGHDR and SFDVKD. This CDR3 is CATSRQGLFGANVLTF. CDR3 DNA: TGTGCCACCAGTCGACAGGGACTTTTTGGGGCCAACGTCCTGACTTTC.

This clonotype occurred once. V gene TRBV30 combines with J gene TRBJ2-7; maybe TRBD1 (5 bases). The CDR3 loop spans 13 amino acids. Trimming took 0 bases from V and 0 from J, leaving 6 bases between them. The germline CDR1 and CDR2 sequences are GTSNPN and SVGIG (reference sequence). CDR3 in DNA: TGTGCCTGGAGTGTTGACAGCTCCTACGAGCAGTACTTC. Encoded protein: CAWSVDSSYEQYF.

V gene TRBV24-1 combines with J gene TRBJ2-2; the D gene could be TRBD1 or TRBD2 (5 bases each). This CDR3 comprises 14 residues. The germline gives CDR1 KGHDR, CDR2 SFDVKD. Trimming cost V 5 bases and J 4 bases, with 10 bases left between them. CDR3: CATSVTGGTGELFF. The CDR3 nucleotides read TGTGCCACCAGTGTAACAGGAGGCACCGGGGAGCTGTTTTTT.

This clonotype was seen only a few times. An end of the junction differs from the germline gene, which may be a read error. CDR3 protein: CASSLVGFAGGQLVF. CDR3 nucleotides: TGCGCCAGCAGCTTGGTGGGCTTTGCCGGGGGGCAGTTGGTCTTC. The chain links TRBV5-1 to TRBJ2-1, with D possibly being TRBD2 (7 bases). The CDR3 consists of 15 residues. The V gene's germline CDR1 is SGHRS and CDR2 YFSETQ.

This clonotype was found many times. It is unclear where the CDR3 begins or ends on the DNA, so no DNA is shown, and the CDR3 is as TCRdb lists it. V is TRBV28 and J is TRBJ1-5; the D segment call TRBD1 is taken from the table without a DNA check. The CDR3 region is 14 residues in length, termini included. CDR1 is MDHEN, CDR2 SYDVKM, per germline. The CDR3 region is CASSSSGVGQPQHF.

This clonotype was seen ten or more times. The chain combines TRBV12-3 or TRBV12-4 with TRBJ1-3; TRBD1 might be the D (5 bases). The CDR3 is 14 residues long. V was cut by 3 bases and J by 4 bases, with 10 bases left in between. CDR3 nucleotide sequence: TGTGCCAGCAGTTTTAGCGGGGCCGGAAACACCATATATTTT. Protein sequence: CASSFSGAGNTIYF.

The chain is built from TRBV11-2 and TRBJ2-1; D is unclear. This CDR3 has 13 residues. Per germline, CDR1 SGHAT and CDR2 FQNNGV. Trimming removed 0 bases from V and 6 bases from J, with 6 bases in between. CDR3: CASSLEGANEQFF. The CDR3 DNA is TGTGCCAGCAGCTTAGAAGGTGCCAATGAGCAGTTCTTC.

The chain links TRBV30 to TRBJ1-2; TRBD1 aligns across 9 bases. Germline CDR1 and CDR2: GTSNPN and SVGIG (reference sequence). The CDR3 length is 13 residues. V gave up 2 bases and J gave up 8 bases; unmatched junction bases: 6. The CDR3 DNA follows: TGTGCCTGGAGTCCGGACAGGGGAAGCGGCTACACCTTC. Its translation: CAWSPDRGSGYTF.

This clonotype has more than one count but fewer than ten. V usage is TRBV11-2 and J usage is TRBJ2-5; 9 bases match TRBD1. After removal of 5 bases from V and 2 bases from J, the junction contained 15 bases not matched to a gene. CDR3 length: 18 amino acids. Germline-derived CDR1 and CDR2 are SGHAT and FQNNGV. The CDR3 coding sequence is TGTGCCAGCAGCGCCCGTGCTACAGGGGGCTTCGCTCAAGAGACCCAGTACTTC. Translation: CASSARATGGFAQETQYF.

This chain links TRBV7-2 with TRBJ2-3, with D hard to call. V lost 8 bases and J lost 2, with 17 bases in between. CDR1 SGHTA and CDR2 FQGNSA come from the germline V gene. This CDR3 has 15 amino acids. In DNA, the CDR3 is TGTGCCAGCCCTGGCGAGGCACCCACCACAGATACGCAGTATTTT. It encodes CASPGEAPTTDTQYF.

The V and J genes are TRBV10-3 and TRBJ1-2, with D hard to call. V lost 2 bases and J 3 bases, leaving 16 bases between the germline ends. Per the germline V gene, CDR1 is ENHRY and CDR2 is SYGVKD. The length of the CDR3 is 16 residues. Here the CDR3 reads CAISEQLEGLDYGYTF. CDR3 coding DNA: TGTGCCATCAGTGAGCAGTTAGAAGGGTTGGACTATGGCTACACCTTC.

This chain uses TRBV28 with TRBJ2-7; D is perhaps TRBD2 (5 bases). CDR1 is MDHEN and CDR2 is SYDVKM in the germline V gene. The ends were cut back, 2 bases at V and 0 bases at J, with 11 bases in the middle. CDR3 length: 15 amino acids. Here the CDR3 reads CASSLVGGLSYEQYF. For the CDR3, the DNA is TGTGCCAGCAGTTTAGTGGGCGGGCTCTCCTACGAGCAGTACTTC.

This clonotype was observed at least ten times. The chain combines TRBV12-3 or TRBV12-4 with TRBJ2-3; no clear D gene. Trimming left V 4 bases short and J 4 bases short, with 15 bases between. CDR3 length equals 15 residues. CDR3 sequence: CASSSLDGSADTQYF. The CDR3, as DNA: TGTGCCAGCAGTTCTTTAGACGGGTCGGCAGATACGCAGTATTTT.

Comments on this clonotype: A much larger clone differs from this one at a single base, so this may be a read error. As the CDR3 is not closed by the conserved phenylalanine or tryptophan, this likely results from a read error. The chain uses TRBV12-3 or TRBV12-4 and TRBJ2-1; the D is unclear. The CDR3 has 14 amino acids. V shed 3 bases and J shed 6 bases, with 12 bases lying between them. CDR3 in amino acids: CASSFSSWGNEQFV. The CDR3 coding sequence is TGTGCCAGCAGTTTCAGTTCCTGGGGCAATGAGCAGTTCGTC.